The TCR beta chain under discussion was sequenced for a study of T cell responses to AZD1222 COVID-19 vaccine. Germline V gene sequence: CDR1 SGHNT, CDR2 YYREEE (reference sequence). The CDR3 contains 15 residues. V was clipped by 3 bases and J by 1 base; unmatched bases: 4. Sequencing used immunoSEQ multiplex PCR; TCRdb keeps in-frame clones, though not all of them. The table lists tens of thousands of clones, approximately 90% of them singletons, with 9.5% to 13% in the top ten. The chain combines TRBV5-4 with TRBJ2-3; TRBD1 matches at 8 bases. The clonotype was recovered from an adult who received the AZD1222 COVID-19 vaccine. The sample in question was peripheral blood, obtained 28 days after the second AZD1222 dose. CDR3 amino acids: CASSSGQGGTDTQYF. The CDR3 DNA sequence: TGTGCCAGCAGCTCCGGACAGGGTGGCACAGATACGCAGTATTTT.